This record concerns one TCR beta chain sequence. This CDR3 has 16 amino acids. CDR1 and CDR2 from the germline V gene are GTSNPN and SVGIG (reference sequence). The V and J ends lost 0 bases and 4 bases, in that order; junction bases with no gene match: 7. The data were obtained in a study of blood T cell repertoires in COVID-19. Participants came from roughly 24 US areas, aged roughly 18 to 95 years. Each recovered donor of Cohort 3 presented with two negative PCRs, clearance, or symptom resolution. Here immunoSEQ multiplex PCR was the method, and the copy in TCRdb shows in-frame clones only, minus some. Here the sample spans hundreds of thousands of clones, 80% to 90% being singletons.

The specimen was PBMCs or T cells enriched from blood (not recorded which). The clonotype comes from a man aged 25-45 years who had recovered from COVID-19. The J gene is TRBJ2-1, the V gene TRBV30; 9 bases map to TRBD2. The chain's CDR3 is CAWSVLSSGAYNEQFF. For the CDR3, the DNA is TGTGCCTGGAGTGTACTTTCTAGCGGGGCTTACAATGAGCAGTTCTTC.